Sequencing of this TCR beta chain was carried out in a study of CD8+CD57+ T cells in acquired aplastic anemia. Whole-study context: Sorted CD4+ plus CD8+ cells gave DNA averaging about 3.2 ug.

Genomic DNA acted as the template from which TCR beta VDJ combination and CDR3 sequence profiling were carried out. TCRdb ran MiXCR on the reads and lists one entry per CDR3 protein. Of over 200,000 distinct CDR3 sequences in the sample, roughly 57% were seen once. The CDR3 spans 14 residues. Unmatched junction bases numbered 8, after V lost 5 bases and J lost 7 bases. Germline CDR1 and CDR2: DFQATT and SNEGSKA (reference sequence). Overall study results and limits: The CD8+ Simpson's diversity of patients and controls was not significantly different.

With respect to this clonotype: The antigen remains undetermined.

The genes are TRBV20-1 and TRBJ2-1; the match to TRBD2 covers 10 bases. The sequenced sample was sorted CD4+, CD8+, or CD8+CD57+ T cells (not recorded which) from PBMCs. This receptor was identified in a human donor in good health. The CDR3 DNA reads TGCAGTGCTTACAGCGGGAGGGGATTGAATGAGCAGTTCTTC. Translation: CSAYSGRGLNEQFF.